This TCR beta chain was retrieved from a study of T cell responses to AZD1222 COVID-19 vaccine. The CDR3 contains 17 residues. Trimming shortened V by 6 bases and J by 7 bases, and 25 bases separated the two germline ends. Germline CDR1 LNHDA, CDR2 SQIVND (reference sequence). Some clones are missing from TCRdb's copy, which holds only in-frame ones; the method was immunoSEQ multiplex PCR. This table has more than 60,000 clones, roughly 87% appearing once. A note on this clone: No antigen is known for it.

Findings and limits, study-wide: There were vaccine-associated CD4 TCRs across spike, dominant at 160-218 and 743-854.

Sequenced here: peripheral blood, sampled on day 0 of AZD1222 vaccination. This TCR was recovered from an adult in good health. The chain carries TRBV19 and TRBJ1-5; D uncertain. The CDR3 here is CASSSPGLGRKRQPQHF. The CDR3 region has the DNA TGTGCCAGTAGCAGCCCCGGGTTAGGGAGGAAGCGACAGCCCCAGCATTTT.